These 17 T cell receptor beta chains originate from one sample sequenced in a study of shared clonotypes between healthy human individuals. Measured with immunoSEQ multiplex PCR; TCRdb has only the in-frame clones, and not every one. Here the sample spans roughly 770,000 clones, about 96% being singletons. Naive CD8 cells comprised CD45RO-negative, CCR7-positively selected cells, excluding terminally differentiated effector memory CD45RA+ cells. What was sequenced was naive CD8+ T cells sorted from blood. These TCRs come from a man aged 30 to 39 in good health.

The rearrangement joins TRBV11-2 to TRBJ2-1; 7 nucleotides agree with TRBD2. Germline V gene sequence: CDR1 SGHAT, CDR2 FQNNGV. The CDR3 is made up of 15 amino acids. Trimming cost V 5 bases and J 0 bases; bases outside gene matches: 4. CDR3 coding DNA: TGTGCCAGCAGCCGTCAGCGGGACTCCTACAATGAGCAGTTCTTC. Its protein is CASSRQRDSYNEQFF.

This clone was observed a single time. V usage is TRBV10-2 and J usage is TRBJ2-3; D remains unclear. Per germline, CDR1 WSHSY and CDR2 SAAADI. The CDR3 loop spans 13 amino acids. V gave up 4 bases and J gave up 4 bases, with 9 bases separating them. CDR3 DNA sequence: TGCGCCAGCAGTGGTAGGGCTGCAGATACGCAGTATTTT. Translation: CASSGRAADTQYF.

The chain employs TRBV27 and TRBJ2-7; tentatively, D is TRBD1 (6 bases). Germline assignment: CDR1 MNHEY and CDR2 SMNVEV (reference sequence). The CDR3 totals 14 residues. Deletions cut 2 bases from V and 6 bases from J, with 14 bases between. The CDR3, as DNA: TGTGCCAGCAGTTTAACAGTGGCAGGGGTCGAGCAGTACTTC. Translation: CASSLTVAGVEQYF.

The chain links TRBV9 to TRBJ2-7, with a tentative D call TRBD2 (6 bases). The ends were cut back, 4 bases at V and 7 bases at J, with 18 bases in the middle. The CDR3 sequence is 14 residues long. Germline CDR1 is SGDLS and CDR2 is YYNGEE. The CDR3 region is CASSPQLGGREQYF. The CDR3 DNA follows: TGTGCCAGCAGCCCCCAATTGGGGGGACGGGAGCAGTACTTC.

This clone was detected once. The J gene is TRBJ2-7, the V gene TRBV9, with a possible D match to TRBD2 (5 bases). The CDR3 runs 15 residues. CDR1 is SGDLS, CDR2 YYNGEE, per germline. V was clipped by 0 bases and J by 1 base, with 11 bases between them. CDR3 sequence: CASSVGGNRSYEQYF. Written as DNA, the CDR3 is TGTGCCAGCAGCGTAGGAGGGAATCGATCCTACGAGCAGTACTTC.

In this sample, this clone turned up once. This sample includes further DNA sequences coding for the same CDR3. The V gene is TRBV19, the J gene TRBJ2-7; 10 bases are a match to TRBD1. The CDR3 loop spans 13 amino acids. CDR1 is LNHDA and CDR2 is SQIVND in the germline V gene (reference sequence). The V gene end was trimmed by 4 bases and the J gene end by 4 bases; junction bases not matched to a gene: 1. In DNA, the CDR3 is TGTGCCAGTAGTACGGGACAGGGGTACGAGCAGTACTTC. Protein product: CASSTGQGYEQYF.

In this sample, this clone turned up once. The rearrangement uses TRBV27 and TRBJ2-1; D assignment may be TRBD1 or TRBD2 (5 bases each). The CDR3 is 15 residues long. Trimming removed 5 bases from V and 5 bases from J, with 16 bases in between. Germline V gene data show CDR1 as MNHEY and CDR2 as SMNVEV (reference sequence). CDR3 sequence reads: CASSHGALLDNEQFF. The CDR3 DNA is TGTGCCAGCAGTCACGGGGCCCTATTAGACAATGAGCAGTTCTTC.

This chain joins TRBV5-1 and TRBJ2-5; 8 nucleotides line up with TRBD2. This CDR3 comprises 15 residues. With 0 bases clipped from V and 1 base from J, the junction kept 2 bases outside the gene matches. In germline, CDR1 is SGHRS, CDR2 YFSETQ. This CDR3 reads CASSLEAGVQETQYF. The CDR3, as DNA: TGCGCCAGCAGCTTGGAAGCGGGAGTCCAAGAGACCCAGTACTTC.

Details on this clone: This specimen includes other DNA sequences encoding the same CDR3. The chain is built from TRBV5-1 and TRBJ2-7; TRBD1 matches at 7 bases. The length of the CDR3 is 13 residues. V shed 5 bases and J 2 bases; nucleotides not matched to a gene: 4. In germline, CDR1 is SGHRS, CDR2 YFSETQ. CDR3 amino acids: CASSPDRAYEQYF. The CDR3, as DNA: TGCGCCAGCAGTCCCGACAGGGCCTACGAGCAGTACTTC. Drawing the rest from reference TRBV5-1 and TRBJ2-7, the complete variable domain is KAGVTQTPRYLIKTRGQQVTLSCSPISGHRSVSWYQQTPGQGLQFLFEYFSETQRNKGNFPGRFSGRQFSNSRSEMNVSTLELGDSALYLCASSPDRAYEQYFGPGTRLTVT.

The rearrangement uses TRBV4-1 and TRBJ2-3; D remains ambiguous. The V end lost 0 bases, the J end lost 6 bases, and 4 bases lay between the germline ends. In germline, CDR1 is MGHRA, CDR2 YSYEKL. The CDR3 totals 12 residues. In DNA form, the CDR3 reads TGCGCCAGCAGCCAAGATAGGGATACGCAGTATTTT. Protein product: CASSQDRDTQYF.

The J gene is TRBJ2-7, the V gene TRBV4-1; D call uncertain. This CDR3 has 15 residues. The germline V and J ends were trimmed by 1 base and 1 base, with 11 bases remaining between them. Germline loops: CDR1 MGHRA, CDR2 YSYEKL. This CDR3 is CASSQGQSVSYEQYF. In nucleotides, the CDR3 is TGCGCCAGCAGCCAAGGTCAGTCAGTTTCCTACGAGCAGTACTTC.

CDR3 protein: CSVVYSGAPRIDEQYF. CDR3 coding DNA: TGCAGCGTTGTTTACAGCGGGGCCCCAAGGATCGACGAGCAGTACTTC. The rearrangement joins TRBV29-1 to TRBJ2-7, with 7 nucleotides matching TRBD2. V shed 4 bases, J shed 5 bases, and the junction held 17 bases outside the gene matches. Germline loops: CDR1 SQVTM, CDR2 ANQGSEA. The CDR3 loop spans 16 amino acids.

The chain joins TRBV5-4 to TRBJ2-2, with a tentative D call TRBD1 (5 bases). The CDR3 runs 12 residues. Per germline, CDR1 SGHNT and CDR2 YYREEE (reference sequence). V shed 10 bases and J shed 1 base, with 8 bases lying between them. The CDR3 DNA sequence: TGTGCCGGCCAGGGGAACACCGGGGAGCTGTTTTTT. It yields the protein CAGQGNTGELFF.

V gene TRBV7-8 combines with J gene TRBJ2-5; TRBD1 is a possible D gene (9 bases). V was pared by 5 bases and J by 0 bases, with 28 bases between. The CDR3 is made up of 20 amino acids. Per germline, CDR1 SGHVS and CDR2 FQNEAQ. The CDR3 loop reads CASSASGGGQGSPHQETQYF. As DNA, the CDR3 is TGTGCCAGCAGCGCTTCCGGGGGGGGACAGGGCTCTCCACACCAAGAGACCCAGTACTTC.

This chain connects TRBV29-1 to TRBJ2-1; D may be TRBD1 (5 bases). The CDR3 length is 12 residues. Germline lookup yields CDR1 SQVTM and CDR2 ANQGSEA. V was shortened by 5 bases and J by 6 bases, with 11 bases between the two germline ends. The CDR3 sequence is CSVLDTLNEQFF. The CDR3 DNA reads TGCAGCGTTTTGGACACCCTCAATGAGCAGTTCTTC.

This rearrangement joins TRBV5-1 to TRBJ2-5, with TRBD2 matching 12 bases. Germline loops: CDR1 SGHRS, CDR2 YFSETQ. The trim removed 5 bases at V and 2 bases at J, leaving 4 bases unmatched. CDR3 length equals 15 residues. The CDR3 region has the DNA TGCGCCAGCAGTTTCGGACTAGCGGGACAAGAGACCCAGTACTTC. Translated: CASSFGLAGQETQYF.

The chain uses TRBV7-9 and TRBJ2-1; 7 nucleotides agree with TRBD1. From germline, CDR1 is SEHNR and CDR2 FQNEAQ (reference sequence). The CDR3 covers 13 residues. V shed 5 bases and J 6 bases; nucleotides not matched to a gene: 4. CDR3 loop: CASSQGQTNEQFF. DNA of the CDR3: TGTGCCAGCAGCCAGGGACAGACCAATGAGCAGTTCTTC.